This T cell receptor (beta chain) was found in a study of cytomegalovirus exposure and HLA in healthy donors (dated by TCRdb to the late 2010s). Looking at the study overall: According to an earlier analysis of a few hundred of the donors, about 190 million T cells yielded over 100 million unique TCR beta sequences and around 300 Gb of sequence data. The number of donors typed differed by locus, with roughly 620-630 for A, B, C, DRB1 and DQB1, roughly 520 for DQA1, approximately 580 for DPA1, and some 440 for DPB1. An early release covering about 600 HLA-typed donors comprised approximately 300 gigabases of sequencing data and approximately 80 million unique TCR sequences. An earlier analysis of 587 of the donors applied high-throughput TCR beta sequencing to assess whether each TCR beta V gene segment acted as functional or pseudogenic. Of the 398 genotyped donors, approximately 82% fell in the genetic ancestry cluster associated with self-reported Caucasian donors. On average, about 240,000 unique TCR beta nucleotide sequences were sequenced per donor among a few hundred genotyped donors of the cohort, with 15% to 20% of those sequences being non-productive. The aim of the study was to test whether cataloging public T cell receptors could identify signatures of past pathogen exposure. Rather than drawing on any new phenotypic data, the later analysis identified candidate immune exposures from TCR beta sequences and the way those sequences occurred across donors. A later analysis re-analyzed previously published TCR beta repertoires from 500 to 700 donors and added high-resolution HLA genotyping to study TCR occurrence patterns. About five DR-DQ haplotypes were handled as single units for association and clustering because linkage in the cohort was strong. High-throughput TCR immunosequencing, statistical association of individual TCRs with disease status, and machine learning were combined to predict cytomegalovirus infection status. HLA typing included class I and class II loci at four-digit resolution. Every discovery cohort repertoire had been produced on one sequencing platform. A separate validation cohort of about 110 different subjects was used in addition to the roughly 720-subject first cohort. Donor age, sex, ethnicity and CMV serostatus were compiled alongside the repertoire data. Using immunosequencing, the study profiled T cell repertoires from 640 or so subjects and related those repertoires to cytomegalovirus serostatus. A later genetic analysis took genome-wide SNP genotypes for about 55% of the roughly 700 donors and used that subset as a discovery cohort. On the study overall, not on this receptor specifically: In the study, some 160 TCR beta chains were listed as associated with cytomegalovirus. A cluster of highly shared sequence variants was judged likely to represent a technical artifact of the sequencing pipeline. Only TCR beta chains were sequenced in this cohort, and the absence of alpha or paired-chain data limited detectable features. The classifier was reported to diagnose cytomegalovirus status with high specificity and sensitivity in both the original cohort and the validation cohort. Across donors, most TCR sequences were observed very rarely, whereas some public TCRs were present in many individuals. Some 16 rarely observed V segments, including chromosome 9 orphons, were excluded from the earlier analysis of just under 600 of the donors because counts were too low. Linkage disequilibrium might explain the correlated functional status among segregating V segments, but an unknown experimental factor could not be ruled out. V-gene and J-gene trimming of TCR beta chains was associated with a missense DCLRE1C variant in a later genetic analysis, and the association was replicated in an independent cohort. The only immune exposure information available for the cohort was CMV serostatus. In a later analysis, TCR association rates were found to vary across HLA loci, with the most associated TCRs seen for DRB1 alleles and the fewest for HLA-C alleles. In a later analysis, HLA-associated TCR beta chains were found to be more clonally expanded and to have lower generation probabilities than equally common non-associated chains. A further reported finding was that TCR beta sequences accurately predicted the HLA-A and HLA-B alleles for most subjects in the first cohort. A later genetic analysis reported fewer N-insertions in productive TCRs among donors in an Asian-associated ancestry cluster than the roughly 640-donor mean. Assigning TCR associations to individual alleles was difficult when HLA alleles, especially DR and DQ, strongly co-occurred. Some IMGT-functional V segments, including TRBV6-2 and TRBV6-3, could not be told apart with the 87-base-pair reads, so those segments were excluded. An earlier analysis of around 540 of the donors showed that most TCR beta V segments appeared in productive rearrangements either about 87% or about 30% of the time, which broadly matched IMGT annotations. A few of the identified cytomegalovirus-associated TCR beta chains were confirmed in vitro to be specific for cytomegalovirus antigens. HLA typing was unavailable for some donors at each locus, so association tests used only the typed subset. A later analysis found that most CMV-associated TCR beta chains appeared HLA-restricted, with HLA associations seemingly driven largely by CMV exposure. The authors suggested that the approach could potentially be extended to other disease states and immunological phenotypes. At a false discovery rate of 0.05, a later analysis linked approximately 18,000 TCR beta sequences to specific HLA alleles. The presence/absence analyses assumed that sequencing depth was roughly uniform across donors, and that assumption may not be true. A later analysis reported that several top co-occurrence clusters appeared linked to parvovirus B19, influenza, CMV and Epstein-Barr virus.

As regards this clone: This clone's antigen is unknown. No base-level quality is on record; no much larger clone is a single base apart.

The germline V gene encodes CDR1 SGHRS and CDR2 YFSETQ. From the cysteine up to the phenylalanine, the CDR3 has a length of 14 residues. CDR3 DNA only is kept here, 42 bases in frame from base 1. At the junction V is shortened by 7 bases and J by 1 base; bases outside the gene matches: 5. The cohort comprised fewer than 700 healthy bone marrow donors. At the time of sampling, all cohort members were nominally healthy, though unrecorded immune exposures were likely present. The donor was CMV seronegative and belonged to the group of 350 to 400 seronegative cohort members. Each donor provided a peripheral blood sample, and peripheral blood mononuclear cells were used for TCR beta sequencing. Genomic DNA was extracted from the blood cell samples with the Qiagen DNeasy Blood Extraction Kit. Receptor libraries were prepared by the immunoSEQ multiplex PCR assay. The multiplex PCR relied on a mix of 60 forward primers for TCR Vbeta segments and 13 reverse primers for TCR Jbeta segments. The CDR3 region of rearranged TCR beta genes was amplified from genomic DNA with a multiplex PCR assay. The Illumina HiSeq System was used to sequence the amplified TCR beta libraries as 87-base-pair reads. The study's own analysis went as follows. A later analysis counted about 80 million unique TCR beta chains across the 690 or so repertoires, and around 9.9 million of these chains were shared by at least two donors. Raw reads were error-corrected and collapsed into unique sequences by a nearest-neighbor algorithm in which closely related sequences were merged to remove PCR and sequencing errors. V, D and J gene segments were assigned by aligning CDR3 sequences to IMGT reference sequences. For a sequence to be retained, at least a six-nucleotide match to both a V gene segment and a J gene segment was required. Rearrangements were called productive when the CDR3 lacked stop codons and stayed in frame with V and J; all others were non-productive. Following IMGT convention, CDR3 was defined as the stretch from the second conserved V-encoded cysteine up to the conserved J-encoded phenylalanine. Sequences without an unambiguous match to a single V gene segment were excluded from the earlier analysis of approximately 560 of the donors. In an earlier analysis of approximately 590 of the donors, a V segment was called functional when productive rearrangements were above 56.7%, and segregating when the standard deviation between donors exceeded 5%. To diagnose cytomegalovirus status from the catalog of TCR beta chain sequences, a statistical classification framework was built. V and J gene assignment, in a later analysis, came from comparing TCR nucleotide sequences with IMGT/GENE-DB human TR gene sequences. In a later analysis, CDR3 sequences and most-parsimonious VDJ recombination scenarios were assigned using the TCRdist pipeline. A later analysis defined each TCR beta chain by its CDR3 amino acid sequence plus V-gene family, and excluded reads lacking a unique V-gene family. In a later analysis, 450 to 600 highly shared, low-generation-probability nucleotide sequences were removed to address suspected cross-contamination and a sequencing artifact. A later analysis calculated a clonal expansion index for each public chain from normalized within-repertoire ranks of inferred template counts. In a later analysis, generation probabilities were computed using a VDJ recombination model fitted to out-of-frame rearrangements, and the results were checked against IGoR. In a later analysis, hypergeometric tests were used to score TCR-TCR, TCR-HLA and TCR-CMV co-occurrence, with a repertoire-size bias correction applied to TCR pairs. In a later analysis, false discovery rates were estimated by permuting HLA or CMV assignments 20 times. In a later analysis, co-occurring TCRs were grouped using DBSCAN, with TCRdist sequence similarity added in when clustering inside HLA-allele-positive subsets. Repertoires with fewer than 30,000 or more than 120,000 public chains were left out of co-occurrence clustering, as were about 5 repertoires with anomalous nucleotide sharing. The source is immuneACCESS, and TCRdb retained only in-frame sequences with V and J called. Part of the clones is not carried over; for the studies checked, unresolved V genes explain less than half of this, and the remainder is unexplained. V and J calls and clone size are given by that table; D and trimming were obtained from the DNA. Recorded for this sample are around 98,000 clones; about 81% of them occurred a single time. 1.4% of the sample comes from the top ten.

The V gene is TRBV5-1 and the J gene is TRBJ2-5; 9 bases in between match TRBD2. The receptor was derived from a man between 40 and 49 years old in good health and CMV-seronegative. The specimen sequenced was PBMCs. The DNA sequence is TGCGCCAGCCAAGTAGCGGGGGCCCAAGAGACCCAGTACTTC. The translation is CASQVAGAQETQYF.